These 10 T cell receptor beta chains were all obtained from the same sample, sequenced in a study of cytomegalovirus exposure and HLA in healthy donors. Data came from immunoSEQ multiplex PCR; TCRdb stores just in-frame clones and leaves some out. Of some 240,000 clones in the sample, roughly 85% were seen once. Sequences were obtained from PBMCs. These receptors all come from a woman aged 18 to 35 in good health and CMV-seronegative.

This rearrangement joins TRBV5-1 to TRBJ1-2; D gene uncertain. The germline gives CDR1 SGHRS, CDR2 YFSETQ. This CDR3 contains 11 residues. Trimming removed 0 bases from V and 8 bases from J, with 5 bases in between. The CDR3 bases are TGCGCCAGCAGCTTGGAACCCGGCTACACCTTC. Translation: CASSLEPGYTF.

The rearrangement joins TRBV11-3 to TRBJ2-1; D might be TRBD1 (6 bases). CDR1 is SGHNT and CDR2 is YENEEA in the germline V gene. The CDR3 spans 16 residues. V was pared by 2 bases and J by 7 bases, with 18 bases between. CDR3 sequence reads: CASSLTGRGNENEQFF. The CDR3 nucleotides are TGTGCCAGCAGCTTAACAGGCAGGGGTAATGAGAATGAGCAGTTCTTC.

The CDR3 DNA reads as TGTGCCAGCAGTCGGGGGACTAGCGATGAGCAGTTCTTC. It is translated as CASSRGTSDEQFF. The chain uses TRBV2 and TRBJ2-1; TRBD2 aligns across 10 bases. This CDR3 is built from 13 residues. The trim removed 5 bases at V and 8 bases at J, leaving 3 bases unmatched. Per the germline V gene, CDR1 is SNHLY and CDR2 is FYNNEI.

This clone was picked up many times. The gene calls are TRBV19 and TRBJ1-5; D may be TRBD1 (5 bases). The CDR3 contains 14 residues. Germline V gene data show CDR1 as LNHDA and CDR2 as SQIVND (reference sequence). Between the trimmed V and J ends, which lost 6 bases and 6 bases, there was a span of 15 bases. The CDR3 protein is CASSLTLRGQPQHF. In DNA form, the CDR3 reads TGTGCCAGTAGCTTGACGCTTAGGGGTCAGCCCCAGCATTTT.

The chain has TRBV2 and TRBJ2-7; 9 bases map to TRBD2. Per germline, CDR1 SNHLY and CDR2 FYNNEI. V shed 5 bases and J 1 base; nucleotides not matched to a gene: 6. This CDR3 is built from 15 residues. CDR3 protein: CASSSGRGGSYEQYF. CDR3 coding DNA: TGTGCCAGCAGTTCTGGGCGGGGGGGTTCCTACGAGCAGTACTTC.

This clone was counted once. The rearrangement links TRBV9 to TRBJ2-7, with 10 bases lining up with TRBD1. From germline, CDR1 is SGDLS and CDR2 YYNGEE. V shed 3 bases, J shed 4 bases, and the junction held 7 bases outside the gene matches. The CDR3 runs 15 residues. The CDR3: CASSGSGTGVYEQYF. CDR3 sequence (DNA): TGTGCCAGCAGCGGATCCGGGACAGGGGTATACGAGCAGTACTTC.

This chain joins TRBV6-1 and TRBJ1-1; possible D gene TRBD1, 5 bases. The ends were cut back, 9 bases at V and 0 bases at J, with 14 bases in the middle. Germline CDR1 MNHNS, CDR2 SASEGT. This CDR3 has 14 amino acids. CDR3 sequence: CARRRDSMNTEAFF. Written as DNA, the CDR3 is TGTGCCAGAAGACGAGACAGCATGAACACTGAAGCTTTCTTT.

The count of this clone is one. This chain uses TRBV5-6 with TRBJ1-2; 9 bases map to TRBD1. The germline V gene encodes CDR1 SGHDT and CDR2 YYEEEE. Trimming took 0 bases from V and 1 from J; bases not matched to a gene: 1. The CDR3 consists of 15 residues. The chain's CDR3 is CASSLEDRGNYGYTF. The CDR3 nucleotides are TGTGCCAGCAGCTTGGAGGACAGGGGTAACTATGGCTACACCTTC.

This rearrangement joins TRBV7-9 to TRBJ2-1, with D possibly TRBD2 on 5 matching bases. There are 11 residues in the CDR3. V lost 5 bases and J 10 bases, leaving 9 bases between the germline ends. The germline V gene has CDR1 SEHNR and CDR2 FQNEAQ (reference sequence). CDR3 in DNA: TGTGCCAGCAGCATCCAGCGGGAGCAGTTCTTC. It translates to CASSIQREQFF.

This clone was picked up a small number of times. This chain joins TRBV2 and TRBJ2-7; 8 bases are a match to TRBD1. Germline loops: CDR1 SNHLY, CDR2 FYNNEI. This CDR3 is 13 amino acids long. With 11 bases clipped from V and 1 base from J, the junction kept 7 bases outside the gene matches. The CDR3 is CAGRQGPSYEQYF. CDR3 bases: TGTGCCGGCCGACAGGGGCCGTCCTACGAGCAGTACTTC.